This TCR beta chain stems from a study of blood T cell repertoires in COVID-19. For the study at large: Some COVID-19 samples were acute and others convalescent; all came from the United States, Italy and Spain.

Per germline, CDR1 GTSNPN and CDR2 SVGIG (reference sequence). The CDR3 covers 13 residues. The V end lost 0 bases, the J end lost 4 bases, and 9 bases lay between the germline ends. Followed longitudinally, the Seattle patients had been enrolled during active infection. In the study's own analysis: Amplification of reference gene primers was used by the study to estimate nucleated cell counts. The table came from immunoSEQ multiplex PCR; TCRdb's copy has only in-frame clones and leaves some out. The V and J calls and clone size come from that table; D and trimming were worked out from the DNA. Of about 300,000 clones listed, more than 80% are singletons.

Sequencing was performed on peripheral blood. This TCR came from a woman in her thirties with COVID-19, enrolled during active disease. The chain combines TRBV30 with TRBJ1-2; D is ambiguous. In DNA form, the CDR3 reads TGTGCCTGGAGTGTAGGGAGGACCTATGGCTACACCTTC. It encodes CAWSVGRTYGYTF.